Each of the 10 T cell receptor beta chains below was sequenced from the same sample in a study of blood T cell repertoires in COVID-19. Assay: immunoSEQ multiplex PCR; the TCRdb copy retains only in-frame clones and omits some. The sample records 140,000 to 150,000 clones, more than 80% being singletons. The source material was peripheral blood. Receptors originate from a man younger than 35 with COVID-19, enrolled during active disease.

The V gene is TRBV5-1, the J gene TRBJ2-7; D possibly corresponds to TRBD1 (5 bases). Germline CDR1 SGHRS, CDR2 YFSETQ. The CDR3 covers 14 residues. V was clipped by 1 base and J by 0 bases, with 8 bases between them. The CDR3 nucleotides read TGCGCCAGCAGCTTGCAGGGAAACTCCTACGAGCAGTACTTC. This sequence encodes CASSLQGNSYEQYF. Full variable domain (outside the CDR3, taken from reference TRBV5-1 and TRBJ2-7): KAGVTQTPRYLIKTRGQQVTLSCSPISGHRSVSWYQQTPGQGLQFLFEYFSETQRNKGNFPGRFSGRQFSNSRSEMNVSTLELGDSALYLCASSLQGNSYEQYFGPGTRLTVT.

V gene TRBV2 combines with J gene TRBJ2-7, with D unresolved. Germline V lookup: CDR1 SNHLY, CDR2 FYNNEI. Deletions cut 6 bases from V and 4 bases from J, with 7 bases between. The CDR3 is 11 amino acids. CDR3 protein: CASRGAYEQYF. DNA for the CDR3: TGTGCCAGCAGGGGCGCTTACGAGCAGTACTTC. Filled out from reference TRBV2 and TRBJ2-7, the complete variable domain reads EPEVTQTPSHQVTQMGQEVILRCVPISNHLYFYWYRQILGQKVEFLVSFYNNEISEKSEIFDDQFSVERPDGSNFTLKIRSTKLEDSAMYFCASRGAYEQYFGPGTRLTVT.

The V call is TRBV9, the J call TRBJ1-1, with TRBD1 matching over 9 bases. This CDR3 spans 13 amino acids. Per the germline V gene, CDR1 is SGDLS and CDR2 is YYNGEE. V shed 8 bases, J shed 7 bases, and the junction held 9 bases outside the gene matches. The CDR3 protein is CASAPLGQGEAFF. For the CDR3, the DNA is TGTGCCAGTGCCCCGTTGGGACAGGGTGAAGCTTTCTTT.

The rearrangement links TRBV21-1 to TRBJ1-5; the table's D gene call, TRBD1, was not cross checked with the DNA. TRBV21-1 represents a pseudogene. CDR3 length: 21 amino acids. The CDR3 is CASSKACKIGQLTYSNQPQHF. The CDR3 bases are TGTGCCAGCAGCAAAGCCTGCAAAATCGGACAGCTTACTTATAGCAATCAGCCCCAGCATTTT.

The rearrangement uses TRBV9 and TRBJ2-7; tentatively, D is TRBD1 (6 bases). The CDR3 loop spans 16 amino acids. Germline assignment: CDR1 SGDLS and CDR2 YYNGEE. V was pared by 3 bases and J by 5 bases, with 21 bases between. CDR3: CASSDTGYPPLDEQYF. CDR3 sequence (DNA): TGTGCCAGCAGCGATACAGGGTACCCTCCTCTGGACGAGCAGTACTTC. The full variable domain, its missing parts supplied by reference TRBV9 and TRBJ2-7, is DSGVTQTPKHLITATGQRVTLRCSPRSGDLSVYWYQQSLDQGLQFLIQYYNGEERAKGNILERFSAQQFPDLHSELNLSSLELGDSALYFCASSDTGYPPLDEQYFGPGTRLTVT.

CDR3 DNA sequence: TGTGCCAGCAGCTTAGTACGGGGTCGGGACAATGAGCAGTTCTTC. Its protein product is CASSLVRGRDNEQFF. The V call is TRBV7-6, the J call TRBJ2-1; D might be TRBD2 (5 bases). The germline CDR1 and CDR2 sequences are SGHVS and FNYEAQ. V was shortened by 1 base and J by 5 bases, with 12 bases between the two germline ends. The CDR3 runs 15 residues.

The chain couples TRBV2 to TRBJ1-2, with D uncertain. Germline values: CDR1 SNHLY, CDR2 FYNNEI. CDR3 size: 12 residues. Trimming shortened V by 1 base and J by 6 bases, and 6 bases separated the two germline ends. CDR3 loop: CASSEDRDGYTF. For the CDR3, the DNA is TGTGCCAGCAGTGAAGACAGAGATGGCTACACCTTC.

To note about this clone: In the same sample, other DNA sequences code for this CDR3. The chain uses TRBV5-6 and TRBJ2-1, with 9 bases matching TRBD1. The trim removed 2 bases at V and 4 bases at J, leaving 4 bases unmatched. The CDR3 is 15 residues long. Germline values: CDR1 SGHDT, CDR2 YYEEEE. The CDR3 DNA sequence: TGTGCCAGCAGCTTCCGGGACAGGGTATACAATGAGCAGTTCTTC. Protein sequence: CASSFRDRVYNEQFF.

This rearrangement joins TRBV28 to TRBJ2-7; D is perhaps TRBD2 (6 bases). This CDR3 region has 15 residues. Germline V gene sequence: CDR1 MDHEN, CDR2 SYDVKM. The V end was cut by 4 bases, the J end by 3 bases, with 16 bases between. The CDR3 is CASSYRFGGNYEQYF. CDR3 bases: TGTGCCAGCAGTTATCGTTTCGGGGGAAACTACGAGCAGTACTTC.

V gene TRBV19 combines with J gene TRBJ2-1; no clear D. Deletions cut 1 base from V and 7 bases from J, with 8 bases between. Germline CDR1 and CDR2: LNHDA and SQIVND (reference sequence). CDR3 length equals 13 residues. The CDR3 reads CASSIGPRNEQFF. CDR3 bases: TGTGCCAGTAGTATAGGGCCCAGAAATGAGCAGTTCTTC.